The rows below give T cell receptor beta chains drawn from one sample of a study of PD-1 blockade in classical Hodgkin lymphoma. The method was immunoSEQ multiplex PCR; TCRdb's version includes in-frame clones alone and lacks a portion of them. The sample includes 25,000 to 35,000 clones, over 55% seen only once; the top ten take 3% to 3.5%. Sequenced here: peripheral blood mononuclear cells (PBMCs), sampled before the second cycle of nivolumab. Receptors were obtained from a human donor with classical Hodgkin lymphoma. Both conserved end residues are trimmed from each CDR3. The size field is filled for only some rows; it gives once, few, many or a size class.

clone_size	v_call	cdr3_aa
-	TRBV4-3	ASSQDFTGSFYNEQF
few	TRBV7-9	ASSTQANYYGYT
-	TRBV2	ASSEAKRTTDTQY
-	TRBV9	ASSVGPGKNEQF
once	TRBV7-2	ASSFYGQGTDTQY
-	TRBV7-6	ASSHGQTTEAF
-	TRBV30	AWGPGQATNEKLF
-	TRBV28	ASSTQGTNYGYT
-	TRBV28	ASSSRASFRGYT
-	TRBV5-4	ASSLGPGRNTIY
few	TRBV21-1	ASPLGMNTEAF
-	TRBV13	ASSSRRLSSNSPLH
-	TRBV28	ASSLGGAIEQF
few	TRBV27	ASATGWFQNTEAF
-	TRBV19	ASGTANSPLH
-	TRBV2	ASSPWDGAQH
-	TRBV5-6	ASTGTVNTGELF
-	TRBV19	ASSIDQEAYEQY
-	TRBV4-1	ASSHAVGGEQY
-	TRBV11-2	ASSLGSAGGDTQY
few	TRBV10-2	ASSDPPDTQY
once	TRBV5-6	ANSLGANFDEQY
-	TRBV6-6	ASSPQGGGELF
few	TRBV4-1	ASSQVGPQGGSPLH
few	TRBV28	ASSLEGWETQY
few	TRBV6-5	ASSYPGSYGYT
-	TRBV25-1	ASSDGQLTDTQY
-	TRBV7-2	ASSSWTGTGNTIY
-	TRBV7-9	ASSSYTGGETQY
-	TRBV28	ATHPSGGSYEQY
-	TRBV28	ASTHSREQY
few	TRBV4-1	ASSGGDNTGELF
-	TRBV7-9	ASERDRGYEQY
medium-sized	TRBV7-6	ASSLVAGGHTGELF
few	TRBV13	ASSLRGYQETQY
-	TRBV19	ASSRDSSYEQY
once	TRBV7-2	ASSLDGAGNTGELF
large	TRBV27	ASSPDATTLEQPQH
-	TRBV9	ASSVGSAGGGNEQF
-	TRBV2	ASSEAGLYNEQF
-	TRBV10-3	ASEGERYEQY
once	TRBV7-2	ASSPQRGYEQY
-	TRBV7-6	ASSLRGFDQPQH
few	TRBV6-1	ASSPFGRDYGYT
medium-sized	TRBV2	ASREGSYTEAF
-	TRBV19	ASSIWESSYNSPLH
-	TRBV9	ASSNYDRGNEQF
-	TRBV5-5	ASSRPGQAYEQY
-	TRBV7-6	ASSLEDSPQAF
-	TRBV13	ASSSTGGPSYEQY
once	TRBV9	ASSAYFNEQF
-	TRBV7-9	ASSLLSGAGTEAF
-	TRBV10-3	ASTFVQGSRNGYT